These 5 T cell receptor beta chains were all obtained from the same sample, sequenced in a study of blood T cell repertoires in COVID-19. Generated by immunoSEQ multiplex PCR, the TCRdb table keeps only in-frame clones and is missing some. The repertoire consists of under 300,000 clones, with approximately 83% occurring once and the leading ten covering roughly 13%. Sequenced material: peripheral blood. Receptor source: a human donor in a cohort sampled during active COVID-19.

J is TRBJ1-3 and V is TRBV5-1, with a tentative D call TRBD1 (6 bases). The CDR3 covers 15 residues. V was clipped by 0 bases and J by 6 bases, with 13 bases between them. The germline V gene encodes CDR1 SGHRS and CDR2 YFSETQ. Here the CDR3 DNA reads TGCGCCAGCAGCTTGGGCGGGGGCGAAAAAAACACCATATATTTT. This encodes CASSLGGGEKNTIYF.

The chain couples TRBV18 to TRBJ2-5; D is perhaps TRBD1 (6 bases). The CDR3 has 13 amino acids. Trimming removed 4 bases from V and 4 bases from J, with 10 bases in between. Germline V lookup: CDR1 KGHSH, CDR2 LQKENI. In nucleotides, the CDR3 is TGTGCCAGCTCACAAACGACAGGAGAGACCCAGTACTTC. Amino acid sequence: CASSQTTGETQYF.

This chain links TRBV10-3 with TRBJ2-7, with D possibly TRBD1 on 5 matching bases. This CDR3 is 14 amino acids long. Trimming pared 5 bases from V and 1 base from J, leaving 12 bases between. Germline CDR1 ENHRY, CDR2 SYGVKD. The CDR3 DNA reads as TGTGCCATCAGTCAGACAGTTTCTTCCTACGAGCAGTACTTC. Encoded protein: CAISQTVSSYEQYF.

The chain uses TRBV9 and TRBJ2-5; perhaps TRBD1 as D (5 bases). V lost 2 bases, J lost 4 bases, and 21 bases lay in between. CDR3 size: 17 residues. Germline CDR1 is SGDLS and CDR2 is YYNGEE. CDR3 bases: TGTGCCAGCAGCGTGGGTGGCAGGGTAATTCAAAGAGAGACCCAGTACTTC. It is translated as CASSVGGRVIQRETQYF. The entire variable domain, with the rest obtained from reference TRBV9 and TRBJ2-5, is as follows: DSGVTQTPKHLITATGQRVTLRCSPRSGDLSVYWYQQSLDQGLQFLIQYYNGEERAKGNILERFSAQQFPDLHSELNLSSLELGDSALYFCASSVGGRVIQRETQYFGPGTRLLVL.

The V call is TRBV29-1, the J call TRBJ2-3, with 7 bases lining up with TRBD1. Germline CDR1 SQVTM, CDR2 ANQGSEA. J was trimmed by 1 base and V by 5 bases; bases with no gene match: 9. This CDR3 has 15 residues. The DNA of the CDR3 is TGCAGCGTTAATAGGGGGCGGGTTGGCACAGATACGCAGTATTTT. Its translation is CSVNRGRVGTDTQYF.